A single T cell receptor (beta chain) is shown here with its context. As yet, its antigen is unknown. The source of the sample is a study of T cell repertoires in cytomegalovirus infection. TCRdb passed the reads through MiXCR, listing each CDR3 protein once. This table holds approximately 910,000 distinct CDR3 sequences, around 32% found once. This CDR3 has 14 amino acids. After removal of 0 bases from V and 7 bases from J, the junction contained 4 bases not matched to a gene. Per germline, CDR1 DFQATT and CDR2 SNEGSKA (reference sequence). The chain combines TRBV20-1 with TRBJ2-2, with 8 nucleotides matching TRBD1. The sequencing here drew on cultured CD8+ T cells from PBMCs, taken from culture after CMV antigen stimulation. The TCR sequence derives from a human donor in good health (CMV status not recorded). Some clones in this sample may be carry-over from other donors' samples. In nucleotides, the CDR3 is TGCAGTGCTAGAGACCAACAGGGGGACGGGGAGCTGTTTTTT. It encodes CSARDQQGDGELFF.